These T cell receptor beta chains were read from a single sample in a study of T cell responses to AZD1222 COVID-19 vaccine. TCRdb's table, derived via immunoSEQ multiplex PCR, lists solely in-frame clones and lacks some. This table holds about 180,000 clones, around 90% found once. This specimen consisted of peripheral blood, obtained 28 days after the second AZD1222 dose. Receptor source: an adult who received the AZD1222 COVID-19 vaccine. CDR3s include the opening cysteine and the closing phenylalanine or tryptophan. The order of the fields is V gene, clone size, J gene, D gene, CDR3 DNA, CDR3 protein. The D gene is left open where the match is weak. Clone size is given for some rows only: seen once, a few or many times, or a class if the clone is expanded.

V: TRBV3-1/TRBV3-2; size: NA; J: TRBJ2-5; D: TRBD2; DNA: TGTGCCAGCAGCCAGGGACTAGAAGAGACCCAGTACTTC; CDR3: CASSQGLEETQYF
V: TRBV10-2; size: NA; J: TRBJ1-6; D: NA; DNA: TGCGCCAGCAGTGAGTCTGCATGGCGGTCACCCCTCCACTTT; CDR3: CASSESAWRSPLHF
V: TRBV4-2; size: NA; J: TRBJ1-1; D: NA; DNA: TGTGCCAGCAGCCGAAACAGGGAGAGGGCTTTCTTT; CDR3: CASSRNRERAFF
V: TRBV2; size: NA; J: TRBJ1-2; D: NA; DNA: TGTGCCAGCACAGGGGACTATGGCTACACCTTC; CDR3: CASTGDYGYTF
V: TRBV9; size: NA; J: TRBJ1-2; D: TRBD1; DNA: TGTGCCAGCAGCCACCCACGGGACAGCATTTCAAACTATGGCTACACCTTC; CDR3: CASSHPRDSISNYGYTF
V: TRBV27; size: NA; J: TRBJ2-2; D: TRBD2; DNA: TGTGCCAGCAGTCCGGGACTAGCGGGGGGTTTCACCGGGGAGCTGTTTTTT; CDR3: CASSPGLAGGFTGELFF
V: TRBV7-3; size: NA; J: TRBJ2-7; D: NA; DNA: TGTGCCAGCAGCCCCCGGGGGACCCCCTCCTACGAGCAGTACTTC; CDR3: CASSPRGTPSYEQYF
V: TRBV12-3/TRBV12-4; size: NA; J: TRBJ1-5; D: NA; DNA: TGTGCCAGCAGTTTAGCGCAGGATCAGCCCCAGCATTTT; CDR3: CASSLAQDQPQHF
V: TRBV4-1; size: NA; J: TRBJ1-1; D: NA; DNA: TGCGCCAGCAGCCAAGGGTGGGCAAGGGTCGCTGAAGCTTTCTTT; CDR3: CASSQGWARVAEAFF
V: TRBV6-5; size: few; J: TRBJ1-2; D: TRBD1; DNA: TGTGCCAGCAGTTCCGTCAGGGGGGATGGCTACACCTTC; CDR3: CASSSVRGDGYTF
V: TRBV10-3; size: NA; J: TRBJ2-3; D: TRBD2; DNA: TGTGCCATCAGTGAGCACACTAGCGGGGGGGCGACAGATACGCAGTATTTT; CDR3: CAISEHTSGGATDTQYF
V: TRBV7-8; size: NA; J: TRBJ1-1; D: NA; DNA: TGTGCCAGCAGCCTACAGGGCGACACTGAAGCTTTCTTT; CDR3: CASSLQGDTEAFF
V: TRBV28; size: NA; J: TRBJ1-6; D: TRBD1; DNA: TGTGCCAGTGGACGGACAGGGCGTTCACCCCTCCACTTT; CDR3: CASGRTGRSPLHF
V: TRBV19; size: NA; J: TRBJ2-2; D: TRBD2; DNA: TGTGCCAGTAGTATAGATCAAGCGGGAGCAAACGGGGAGCTGTTTTTT; CDR3: CASSIDQAGANGELFF
V: TRBV9; size: NA; J: TRBJ2-3; D: NA; DNA: TGTGCCAGCAGCGTAGGGGGGCCCGGAACCACAGATACGCAGTATTTT; CDR3: CASSVGGPGTTDTQYF
V: TRBV2; size: NA; J: TRBJ2-7; D: NA; DNA: TGTGCCAGCAGTAACCGGCGGGGTTTTTCCTACGAGCAGTACTTC; CDR3: CASSNRRGFSYEQYF
V: TRBV28; size: NA; J: TRBJ2-3; D: TRBD2; DNA: TGTGCCAGCAGTACACCTGCTAGCGGGGACACAGATACGCAGTATTTT; CDR3: CASSTPASGDTDTQYF
V: TRBV7-8; size: NA; J: TRBJ2-3; D: TRBD2; DNA: TGTGCCAGCAGCGGTAGCGGGGCGAACACAGATACGCAGTATTTT; CDR3: CASSGSGANTDTQYF
V: TRBV3-1/TRBV3-2; size: NA; J: TRBJ1-1; D: NA; DNA: TGTGCCAGCAGCCAAGGAGGCACTGAAGCTTTCTTT; CDR3: CASSQGGTEAFF
V: TRBV11-3; size: NA; J: TRBJ2-2; D: TRBD1; DNA: TGTGCCAGCAGTCAACAGGGGTACACCGGGGAGCTGTTTTTT; CDR3: CASSQQGYTGELFF
V: TRBV7-2; size: few; J: TRBJ2-5; D: TRBD2; DNA: TGTGCCAGCAGCTTAGGAAGCGGGGGGCAAGAGACCCAGTACTTC; CDR3: CASSLGSGGQETQYF
V: TRBV9; size: NA; J: TRBJ1-6; D: NA; DNA: TGTGCCAGCAGCGTACGAGGACAGCAAAATTCACCCCTCCACTTT; CDR3: CASSVRGQQNSPLHF
V: TRBV6-5; size: NA; J: TRBJ1-2; D: TRBD1; DNA: TGTGCCAGCAGAAAGGACAGGGAATATGGCTACACCTTC; CDR3: CASRKDREYGYTF
V: TRBV19; size: NA; J: TRBJ1-5; D: TRBD1; DNA: TGTGCCAGTAGCCAGACAGGGGGCGGCAATCAGCCCCAGCATTTT; CDR3: CASSQTGGGNQPQHF